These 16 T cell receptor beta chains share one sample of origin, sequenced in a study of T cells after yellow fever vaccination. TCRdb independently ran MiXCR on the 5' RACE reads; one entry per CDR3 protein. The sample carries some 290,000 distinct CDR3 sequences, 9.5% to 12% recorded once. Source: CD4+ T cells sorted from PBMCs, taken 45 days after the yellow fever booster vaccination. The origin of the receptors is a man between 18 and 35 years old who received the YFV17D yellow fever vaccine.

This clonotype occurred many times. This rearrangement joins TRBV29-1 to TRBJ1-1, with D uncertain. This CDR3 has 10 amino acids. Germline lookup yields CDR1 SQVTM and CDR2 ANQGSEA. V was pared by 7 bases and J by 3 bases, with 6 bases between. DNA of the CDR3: TGCAGCGCCTGGGACACTGAAGCTTTCTTT. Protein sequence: CSAWDTEAFF.

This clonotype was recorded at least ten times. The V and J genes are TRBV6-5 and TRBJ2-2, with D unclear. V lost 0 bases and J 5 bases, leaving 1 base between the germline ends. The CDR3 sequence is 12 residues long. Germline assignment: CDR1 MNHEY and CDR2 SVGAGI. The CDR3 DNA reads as TGTGCCAGCAGTTACTCGACCGGGGAGCTGTTTTTT. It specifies CASSYSTGELFF.

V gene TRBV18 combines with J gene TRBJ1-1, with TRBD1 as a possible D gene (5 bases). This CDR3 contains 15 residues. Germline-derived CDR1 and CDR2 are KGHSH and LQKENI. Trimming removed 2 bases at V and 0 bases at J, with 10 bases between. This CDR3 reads CASSPWRGLNTEAFF. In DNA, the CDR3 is TGTGCCAGCTCACCATGGAGGGGACTGAACACTGAAGCTTTCTTT.

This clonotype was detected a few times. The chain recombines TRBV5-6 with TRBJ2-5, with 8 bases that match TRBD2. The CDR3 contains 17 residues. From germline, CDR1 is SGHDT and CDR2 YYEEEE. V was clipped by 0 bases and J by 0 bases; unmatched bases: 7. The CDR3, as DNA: TGTGCCAGCAGCTTGGAGGCGGGGGGTATACACCAAGAGACCCAGTACTTC. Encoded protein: CASSLEAGGIHQETQYF.

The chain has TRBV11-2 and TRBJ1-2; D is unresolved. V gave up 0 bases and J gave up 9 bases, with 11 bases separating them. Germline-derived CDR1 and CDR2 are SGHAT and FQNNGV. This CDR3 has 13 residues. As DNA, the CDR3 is TGTGCCAGCAGCTTAGACCGATCCTCTCGCTACACCTTC. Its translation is CASSLDRSSRYTF.

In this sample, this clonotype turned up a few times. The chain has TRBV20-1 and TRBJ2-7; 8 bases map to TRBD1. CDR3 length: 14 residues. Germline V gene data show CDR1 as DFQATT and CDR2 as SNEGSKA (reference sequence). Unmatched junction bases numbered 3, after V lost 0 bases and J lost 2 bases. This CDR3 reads CSARDQGATYEQYF. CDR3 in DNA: TGCAGTGCTAGAGACCAGGGGGCAACCTACGAGCAGTACTTC.

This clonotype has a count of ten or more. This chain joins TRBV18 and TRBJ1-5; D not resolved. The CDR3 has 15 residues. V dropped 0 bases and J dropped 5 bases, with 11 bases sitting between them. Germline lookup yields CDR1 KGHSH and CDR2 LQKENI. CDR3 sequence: CASSPPAGKDQPQHF. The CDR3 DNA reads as TGTGCCAGCTCACCACCGGCCGGAAAAGATCAGCCCCAGCATTTT.

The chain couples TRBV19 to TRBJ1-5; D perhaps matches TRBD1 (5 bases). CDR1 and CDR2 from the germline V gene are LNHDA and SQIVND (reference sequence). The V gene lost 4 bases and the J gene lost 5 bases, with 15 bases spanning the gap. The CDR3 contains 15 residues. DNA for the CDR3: TGTGCCAGTAGTACCCTCGGGGGGGTCGATCAGCCCCAGCATTTT. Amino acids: CASSTLGGVDQPQHF.

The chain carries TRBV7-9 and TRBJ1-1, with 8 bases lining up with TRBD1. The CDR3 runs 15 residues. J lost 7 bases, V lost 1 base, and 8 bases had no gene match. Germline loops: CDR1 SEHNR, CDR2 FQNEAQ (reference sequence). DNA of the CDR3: TGTGCCAGCAGCTTAGGGGCAGGGGGCGCGGATGAAGCTTTCTTT. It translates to CASSLGAGGADEAFF.

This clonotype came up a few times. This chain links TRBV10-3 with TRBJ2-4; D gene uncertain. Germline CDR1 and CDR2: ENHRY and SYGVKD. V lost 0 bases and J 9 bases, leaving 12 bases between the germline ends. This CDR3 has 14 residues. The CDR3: CAISESSLLGIQYF. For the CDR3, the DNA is TGTGCCATCAGTGAGTCGAGTTTATTGGGCATTCAGTACTTC.

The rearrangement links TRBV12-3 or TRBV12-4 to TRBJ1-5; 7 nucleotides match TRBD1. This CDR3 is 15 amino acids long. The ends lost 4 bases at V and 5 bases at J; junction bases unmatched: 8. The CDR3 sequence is CASSSQGQLYQPQHF. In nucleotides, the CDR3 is TGTGCCAGCAGTTCACAGGGACAGCTCTATCAGCCCCAGCATTTT.

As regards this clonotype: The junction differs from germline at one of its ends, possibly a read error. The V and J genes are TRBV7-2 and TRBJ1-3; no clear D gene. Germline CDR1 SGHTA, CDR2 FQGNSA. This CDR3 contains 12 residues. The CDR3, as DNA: TGTGCCAGCAGCCTAGCGCGGGGCACCATATATTTT. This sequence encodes CASSLARGTIYF.

CDR3 sequence (DNA): TGTGCCAGCAGCCCGCCCAGGGACGGGGCCACCGGGGAGCTGTTTTTT. Translated: CASSPPRDGATGELFF. V gene TRBV7-9 combines with J gene TRBJ2-2; D may correspond to TRBD1 or TRBD2 (5 bases each). V lost 5 bases to trimming and J lost 4 bases, with 17 bases between them. Germline lookup yields CDR1 SEHNR and CDR2 FQNEAQ (reference sequence). CDR3 length: 16 residues.

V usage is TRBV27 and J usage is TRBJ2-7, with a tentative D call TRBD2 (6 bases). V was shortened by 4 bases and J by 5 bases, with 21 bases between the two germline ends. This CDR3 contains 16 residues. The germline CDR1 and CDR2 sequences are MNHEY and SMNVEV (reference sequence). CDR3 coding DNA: TGTGCCAGCAGTTCGGGGAGGCTTGAGGCTTCGAACGAGCAGTACGTC. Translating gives CASSSGRLEASNEQYV.

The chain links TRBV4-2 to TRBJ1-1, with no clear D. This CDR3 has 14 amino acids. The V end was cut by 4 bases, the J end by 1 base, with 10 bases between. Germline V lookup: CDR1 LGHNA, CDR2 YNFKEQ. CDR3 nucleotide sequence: TGTGCCAGCAGCCCATTTACGGGGAACACTGAAGCTTTCTTT. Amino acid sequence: CASSPFTGNTEAFF.

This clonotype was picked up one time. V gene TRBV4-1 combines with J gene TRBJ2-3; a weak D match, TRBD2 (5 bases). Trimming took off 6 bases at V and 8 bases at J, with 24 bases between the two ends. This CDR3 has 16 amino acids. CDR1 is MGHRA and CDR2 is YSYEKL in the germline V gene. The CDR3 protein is CASSRPNLAGEVTQYF. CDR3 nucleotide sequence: TGCGCCAGCAGTCGACCTAACCTAGCCGGAGAGGTTACGCAGTATTTT.